This T cell receptor beta chain comes out of a study of blood T cell repertoires in COVID-19. The assay was immunoSEQ multiplex PCR, and TCRdb's table has in-frame clones only and misses some. The profile shows roughly 200,000 clones, approximately 80% of them singletons. Per germline, CDR1 SQVTM and CDR2 ANQGSEA. Deletions cut 2 bases from V and 4 bases from J, with 11 bases between. The CDR3 sequence is 13 residues long. This clone was counted at least ten times. The sequence was collected from a woman between 50 and 59 years old with active or convalescent COVID-19. J is TRBJ1-2 and V is TRBV29-1, with D perhaps TRBD1 (6 bases). The sequenced sample was peripheral blood. CDR3 region: CSVEQGILYGYTF. DNA of the CDR3: TGCAGCGTTGAACAGGGGATTCTCTATGGCTACACCTTC.